This section outlines one T cell receptor beta chain sequence together with its context. With 0 bases clipped from V and 2 bases from J, the junction kept 1 base outside the gene matches. Germline V gives CDR1 SQVTM, CDR2 ANQGSEA. This CDR3 spans 13 amino acids. This sample stems from a study of blood T cell repertoires in COVID-19. In the study overall: COVID-19 samples from acute and convalescent phases originated in the United States, Italy and Spain.

Cohorts were determined from participant-reported clinical history. Per the original data handling: From reference gene primer amplification, estimates of nucleated cell counts were derived. The data were produced by immunoSEQ multiplex PCR, yet TCRdb's version contains in-frame clones alone and is incomplete. D and trimming come from the DNA, and the V and J calls and clone size come from that table. The sample has 250,000 or so clones, about 87% seen once. Sequenced material: PBMCs or T cells enriched from blood (not recorded which). This TCR was sampled from a woman in her twenties or thirties with acute COVID-19. The genes are TRBV29-1 and TRBJ2-7; TRBD1 aligns across 7 bases. CDR3: CSVEEQGAYEQYF. Written as DNA, the CDR3 is TGCAGCGTTGAAGAGCAGGGGGCCTACGAGCAGTACTTC.